The rows below give T cell receptor beta chains drawn from one sample of a study of siplizumab effects on memory and regulatory T cells. Data came from immunoSEQ multiplex PCR; TCRdb stores just in-frame clones and leaves some out. The repertoire has about 91,000 clones, roughly 95% of them found once; the top ten carry 0.025% to 0.035%. Sequenced sample: naive CD4+ T cells sorted from blood. All receptors come from a human donor in good health. The CDR3 runs from the conserved cysteine through the conserved F or W. A D gene is named only where the DNA matches it firmly. A clone size is listed for some rows: how often the clone was seen (once, few, many), or a class if it is expanded.

>TRBV7-2|TRBD2|NA|TRBJ2-3
TGTGCCAGCAGCTTAGCCTTAGCGGGGGGGCCCACAGATACGCAGTATTTT
CASSLALAGGPTDTQYF
>TRBV27|NA|NA|TRBJ2-7
TGTGCCAGCAGTTCCGGGACTCACGCCCCGGACGAGCAGTACTTC
CASSSGTHAPDEQYF
>TRBV11-1|NA|NA|TRBJ1-4
TGTGCCAGCAGTCTTGGAAGGACCCCAACTAATGAAAAACTGTTTTTT
CASSLGRTPTNEKLFF
>TRBV7-9|NA|once|TRBJ2-7
TGTGCCAGCAGCTTCGCACAGGGCTCGTACGAGCAGTACTTC
CASSFAQGSYEQYF
>TRBV29-1|TRBD2|NA|TRBJ2-5
TGCAGCCATTCGGGACTAGCGGGGGGGCCAGGGGAGACCCAGTACTTC
CSHSGLAGGPGETQYF
>TRBV5-4|TRBD1|NA|TRBJ2-7
TGTGCCAGCAGTTTTAGACAGGGGGTCTACGAGCAGTACTTC
CASSFRQGVYEQYF
>TRBV18|TRBD1|NA|TRBJ1-3
TGTGCCAGCTCACCATCGGGACAGGGATCTGGAAACACCATATATTTT
CASSPSGQGSGNTIYF
>TRBV18|TRBD1|NA|TRBJ1-2
TGTGCCAGCTCACCAAACCGACAGGGTACTAACTATGGCTACACCTTC
CASSPNRQGTNYGYTF
>TRBV27|NA|NA|TRBJ2-5
TGTGCCAGCAGACCAACCCGAACGGAACGGGGGTTCCTAGGGGGAGAGACCCAGTACTTC
CASRPTRTERGFLGGETQYF
>TRBV5-8|TRBD1|NA|TRBJ1-5
TGTGCCAGCAGCAGATCGGACAGGGCCTTCAATCAGCCCCAGCATTTT
CASSRSDRAFNQPQHF
>TRBV6-1|NA|NA|TRBJ2-7
TGTGCCAGCAGTGCTCGGGAGGGGGCGCCCTACGAGCAGTACTTC
CASSAREGAPYEQYF
>TRBV5-1|TRBD1|NA|TRBJ2-1
TGCGCCAGCAGCTTGTCGGACAGGCCTAGCTCCTACAATGAGCAGTTCTTC
CASSLSDRPSSYNEQFF
>TRBV7-9|NA|NA|TRBJ1-2
TGTGCCAGCAGCTCTCAACACAGGGATGGCTACACCTTC
CASSSQHRDGYTF
>TRBV12-5|NA|once|TRBJ2-1
TGTGCTAGTGGTTTACTCCGGACAAAGGGGTTCTACAATGAGCAGTTCTTC
CASGLLRTKGFYNEQFF
>TRBV5-1|NA|once|TRBJ1-2
TGCGCCAGCAGCTTGGGAGGGGGGCACAACTATGGCTACACCTTC
CASSLGGGHNYGYTF
>TRBV7-3|NA|NA|TRBJ1-2
TGTGCCAGCAGCTTAAAAGGAAGCTATGGCTACACCTTC
CASSLKGSYGYTF
>TRBV7-2|TRBD1|NA|TRBJ2-3
TGTGCCAGCAGCTCCCACAGGGGGATGACAGATACGCAGTATTTT
CASSSHRGMTDTQYF
>TRBV7-9|NA|NA|TRBJ2-7
TGTGCCAGCAGCCCCAGTTACGAGCAGTACTTC
CASSPSYEQYF
>TRBV19|NA|few|TRBJ1-2
TGTGCCTCGTCTTTGACACCGAATGGCTACACCTTC
CASSLTPNGYTF
>TRBV11-2|NA|few|TRBJ1-5
TGTGCCAGCAGCCTCGCCGGGCTATCGCATCAGCCCCAGCATTTT
CASSLAGLSHQPQHF
>TRBV4-3|TRBD1|NA|TRBJ1-6
TGCGCCAGCAGCCAAACCTCTCTAGGGGGCTCGTGGAATTCACCCCTCCACTTT
CASSQTSLGGSWNSPLHF
>TRBV7-3|NA|NA|TRBJ2-3
TGTGCCAGCAGCTTAACGATGGAGGATACGCAGTATTTT
CASSLTMEDTQYF
>TRBV7-9|NA|NA|TRBJ1-5
TGTGCCAGCAGCCAAGAGGGGGGGCAGCCCCAGCATTTT
CASSQEGGQPQHF
>TRBV5-1|TRBD2|NA|TRBJ2-3
TGCGCCAGCAGCCGGGGGCTAGCGGGTCACAGAGATACGCAGTATTTT
CASSRGLAGHRDTQYF
>TRBV7-2|NA|NA|TRBJ1-1
TGTGCCAGCAGCTTAGCCCTCAGGCAGAACACTGAAGCTTTCTTT
CASSLALRQNTEAFF
>TRBV7-2|NA|NA|TRBJ2-1
TGTGCCAGCAGCTTTAGGAGGGGGCAAGGCAATGAGCAGTTCTTC
CASSFRRGQGNEQFF
>TRBV4-1|TRBD1|NA|TRBJ2-1
TGCGCCAGCAGCCATACAGGGGGCAGGTACAATGAGCAGTTCTTC
CASSHTGGRYNEQFF
>TRBV7-3|NA|NA|TRBJ2-7
TGTGCCAGCAGCCAAATGCAGGGTTCGGGCGAGCAGTACTTC
CASSQMQGSGEQYF
>TRBV28|NA|NA|TRBJ1-1
TGTGCCAGCAGCCTAGTTTTCACTGAAGCTTTCTTT
CASSLVFTEAFF
>TRBV6-5|NA|NA|TRBJ2-5
TGTGCCAGCAGGGACGGCTCCCAAGAGACCCAGTACTTC
CASRDGSQETQYF
>TRBV9|NA|NA|TRBJ2-7
TGTGCCAGCAGCGTAGAACTTCTATCCTACGAGCAGTACTTC
CASSVELLSYEQYF
>TRBV6-5|NA|NA|TRBJ1-1
TGTGCCAGCAGGGCGCTATACACTGAAGCTTTCTTT
CASRALYTEAFF
>TRBV21-1|NA|NA|TRBJ1-1
TGTGCCAGCAGCAACGAAAAGTTGCAAGTGAACACTGAAGCTTTCTTT
CASSNEKLQVNTEAFF
>TRBV12-5|NA|NA|TRBJ2-3
TGTGCTAGTGGCATGGGGACTGCCCCAGATACGCAGTATTTT
CASGMGTAPDTQYF
>TRBV18|TRBD2|NA|TRBJ2-3
TGTGCCAGCTCACGACGTAGCGGGGGGATCGCAGATACGCAGTATTTT
CASSRRSGGIADTQYF
>TRBV5-3|NA|NA|TRBJ1-1
TGTGCCAGAAGCTTGGTTTGGCACAGGAGGGCTGAAGCTTTCTTT
CARSLVWHRRAEAFF
>TRBV5-4|NA|NA|TRBJ1-6
TGTGCCAGCAGCGATAATAGGCAAGCCCATAATTCACCCCTCCACTTT
CASSDNRQAHNSPLHF
>TRBV7-9|NA|NA|TRBJ1-1
TGTGCCAGCAGCTTAGAGGGGTTAGGGGGTGTGGAGGCTTTCTTT
CASSLEGLGGVEAFF
>TRBV6-5|NA|NA|TRBJ1-2
TGTGCCAGCCCTGTAGGCTACACCTTC
CASPVGYTF
>TRBV7-6|NA|NA|TRBJ2-5
TGTGCCAGCAGCTTTAACTCGGAGACCCAGTACTTC
CASSFNSETQYF
>TRBV2|NA|NA|TRBJ1-2
TGTGCCAGCAGATTGGACAGACTCTATGGCTACACCTTC
CASRLDRLYGYTF
>TRBV6-5|NA|NA|TRBJ1-4
TGTGCCAGCAGTCGCCTCAGCCCCTCGATCGGAAAACTGTTTTTT
CASSRLSPSIGKLFF
>TRBV19|TRBD1|NA|TRBJ1-5
TGTGCCAGTAGACGCTCCGGGACAGAAAATCAGCCCCAGCATTTT
CASRRSGTENQPQHF
>TRBV10-3|NA|NA|TRBJ2-1
TGTGCCATCAGTGAGGCGAGGGAGAGAATATACAATGAGCAGTTCTTC
CAISEARERIYNEQFF
>TRBV7-7|NA|NA|TRBJ2-3
TGTGCCAGCAGCTTAGACGGGGGACCCACAGATACGCAGTATTTT
CASSLDGGPTDTQYF
>TRBV30|NA|NA|TRBJ1-5
TGTGCCTGGAGTCCAGACCGGAATCAGCCCCAGCATTTT
CAWSPDRNQPQHF